The source of this TCR beta chain is a study of T cell responses to AZD1222 COVID-19 vaccine. About the research overall: Second-dose timings of about 4 or about 12 weeks were pooled.

TCRdb keeps only in-frame clones here, not all; method: immunoSEQ multiplex PCR. Altogether fewer than 130,000 clones are present, 92% being singletons, with the ten largest covering 1% to 1.5%. The CDR3 runs 11 residues. The V end was cut by 5 bases, the J end by 10 bases, with 15 bases between. Per germline, CDR1 DFQATT and CDR2 SNEGSKA (reference sequence). Findings and caveats of the study: The study identified only six AZD1222 recipients as seropositive at baseline.

A word on this clone: Its antigen remains unknown.

The TCR was taken from an adult in good health. The rearrangement uses TRBV20-1 and TRBJ2-7; possibly TRBD2 for D (6 bases). The material sequenced was peripheral blood, taken on day 0 of AZD1222 vaccination. The CDR3 protein is CSARVASAQYF. In nucleotides, the CDR3 is TGCAGTGCTCGTGTCGCTAGCGCTCAGTACTTC.